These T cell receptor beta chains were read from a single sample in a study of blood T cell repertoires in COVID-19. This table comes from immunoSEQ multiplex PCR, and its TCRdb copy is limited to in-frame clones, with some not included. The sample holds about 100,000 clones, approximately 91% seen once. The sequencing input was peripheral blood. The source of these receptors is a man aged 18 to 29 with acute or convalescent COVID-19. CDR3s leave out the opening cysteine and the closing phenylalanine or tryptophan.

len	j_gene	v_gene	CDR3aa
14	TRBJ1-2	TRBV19	ASSNLGTVMGYGYT
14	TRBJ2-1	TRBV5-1	ASSLRTGGIYNEQF
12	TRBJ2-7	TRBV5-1	ASSFVGGSYEQY
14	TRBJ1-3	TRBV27	ASSSHGTASGNTIY
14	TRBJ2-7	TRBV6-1	ASSEVLTGGLYEQY
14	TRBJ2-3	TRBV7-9	ASSPRTQDPTDTQY
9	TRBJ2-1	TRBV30	AWTGYNEQF
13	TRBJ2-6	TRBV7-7	ASSLQDSGANVLT
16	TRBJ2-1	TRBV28	ASSSLGRGVGSYNEQF
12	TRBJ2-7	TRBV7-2	ASSFQGGGYEQY
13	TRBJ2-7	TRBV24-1	ATSARDRTGGEQY
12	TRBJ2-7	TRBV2	ASSDEDFAYEQY
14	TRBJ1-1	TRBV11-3	ASSPGTGDMNTEAF
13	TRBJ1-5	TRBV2	ASNPGGQGDQPQH
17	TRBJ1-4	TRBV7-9	ASSPSRWGLGATNEKLF
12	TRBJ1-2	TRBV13	ASSSEGGSYGYT
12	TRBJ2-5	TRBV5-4	ASSLAGGQETQY
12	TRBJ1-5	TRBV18	ASSPMGLNQPQH
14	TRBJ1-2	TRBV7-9	ASSSQPGGKDHGYT
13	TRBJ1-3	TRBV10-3	AISVTLQGGDTIY
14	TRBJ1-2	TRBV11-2	ASSPIPGNPGYGYT
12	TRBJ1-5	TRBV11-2	ASSLGQGNQPQH
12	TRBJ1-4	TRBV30	AWSGGQFNEKLF
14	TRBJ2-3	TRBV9	ASSAGTGANWNTQY
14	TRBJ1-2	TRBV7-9	ASGPPVTTVNYGYT
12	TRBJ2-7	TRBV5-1	ASSLVAGPYEQY
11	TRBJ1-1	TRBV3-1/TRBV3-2	ASSQGGDTEAF
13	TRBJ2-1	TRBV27	ASSLELRGRNEQF
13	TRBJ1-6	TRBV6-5	ASSYEDRGNSPLH
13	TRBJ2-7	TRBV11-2	ASSMLGGGSYEQY
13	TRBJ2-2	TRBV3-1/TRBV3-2	ASSQAAGSTGELF
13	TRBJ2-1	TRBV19	ASSSPGLVSHEQF
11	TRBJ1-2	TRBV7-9	ASSHTAFYGYT
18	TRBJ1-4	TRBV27	ASSLSVSGGQGPFGEKLF
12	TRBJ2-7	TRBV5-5	ASSLDRGRYEQY
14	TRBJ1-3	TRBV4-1	ASSQDGDRLRNTIY
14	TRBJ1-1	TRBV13	ASSLKGQFMNTEAF
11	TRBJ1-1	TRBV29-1	SISGQMNTEAF
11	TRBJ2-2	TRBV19	ASTHRNTGELF
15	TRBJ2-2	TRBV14	ASSQVGQKKNTGELF
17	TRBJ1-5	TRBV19	ASSIDPADYPLNNQPQH
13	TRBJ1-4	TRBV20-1	SASSRGEGVEKLF
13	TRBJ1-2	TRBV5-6	ASSLAWGGNYGYT
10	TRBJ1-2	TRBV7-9	ASSLETGGYT
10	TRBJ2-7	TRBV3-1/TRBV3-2	ASSQDRNEQY
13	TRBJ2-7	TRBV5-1	ASSAGGSEIYEQY
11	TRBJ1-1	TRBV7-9	ASSLPQGTKAF
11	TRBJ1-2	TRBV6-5	ASTPTGNYGYT
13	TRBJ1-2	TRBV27	ASSRDRGDNYGYT
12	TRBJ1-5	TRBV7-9	ASSLDTGNQPQH
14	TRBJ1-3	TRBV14	ASGPGGGRGGNTIY
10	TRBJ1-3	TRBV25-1	ASSESGGTIY
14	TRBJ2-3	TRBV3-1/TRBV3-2	ASSQVRGPGTDTQY
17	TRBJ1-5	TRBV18	ASSPLKPAAAPVDWPQH
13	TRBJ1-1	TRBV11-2	ASSLIGRGGDEAF
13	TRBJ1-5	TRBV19	ASSIRGTSNQPQH
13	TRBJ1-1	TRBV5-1	ASSSGQGYGTEAF